The entry that follows covers one TCR beta chain sequence. The data originate from a study of sequential checkpoint blockade in melanoma. Study in general: Arm A got nivolumab then ipilimumab; arm B the reverse, 1:1.

CDR1 is KGHSH, CDR2 LQKENI, per germline. The length of the CDR3 is 14 residues. V lost 3 bases and J lost 3; bases outside the gene matches: 3. Treatment in this sample: randomized to nivolumab then ipilimumab (arm A) or the reverse (arm B). PBMC sorting kept live CD3+CD8+ cells without CD19 or CD56. Clones were read by immunoSEQ multiplex PCR, and TCRdb kept only the in-frame ones, dropping some. The sample includes about 10,000 clones, more than 70% of them seen just once. V is TRBV18 and J is TRBJ2-7, with 9 nucleotides matching TRBD1. The specimen was CD8+ T cells sorted from blood (inferred from file names), collected from a patient given nivolumab and ipilimumab in sequence. This receptor was obtained from a human donor with melanoma. The CDR3 reads CASSPDRGGYEQYF. The CDR3, as DNA: TGTGCCAGCTCACCGGACAGGGGTGGCTACGAGCAGTACTTC.